This T cell receptor (beta chain) was observed in a study of graft-versus-host responses after intestinal transplantation. General study points: Where graft-donor T cell macrochimerism was present, patients had high graft-versus-host to host-versus-graft clonal ratios in allografts.

Worth noting for this clone: Its antigen is undetermined.

Measured with immunoSEQ multiplex PCR; TCRdb has only the in-frame clones, and not every one. This table has about 70,000 clones, about 90% appearing once. The TCR sequence derives from a human donor who received an intestinal transplant. Source: unstimulated CD8+ T cells sorted from spleen or lymph node cells, taken before intestinal transplant.

CDR3 amino acids: CASSKHSGGGQETQYF. In DNA, the CDR3 is TGTGCCAGCAGCAAACATAGCGGGGGTGGCCAAGAGACCCAGTACTTC. The rearrangement uses TRBV9 and TRBJ2-5; 9 nucleotides line up with TRBD2. Per germline, CDR1 SGDLS and CDR2 YYNGEE. The CDR3 consists of 16 residues. After removal of 4 bases from V and 1 base from J, the junction contained 8 bases not matched to a gene.